The next 7 T cell receptor beta chains were all read from a single sample in a study of Ad26.COV2.S vaccination and SARS-CoV-2 variants. As for treatment: around 19 received Ad26.COV2.S at low or high dose, single or two shots; 5 received placebo; per-sample allocation not given. Samples analyzed were those drawn on day 63 after the first vaccine or placebo injection. Generated by immunoSEQ multiplex PCR, the TCRdb table keeps only in-frame clones and is missing some. The sample records about 320,000 clones, 85% being singletons. Material: peripheral blood, obtained in a trial of Ad26.COV2.S vaccine versus placebo. These receptors were collected from a person between 18 and 65 years old who received the Ad26.COV2.S COVID-19 vaccine or a placebo.

The chain links TRBV19 to TRBJ1-1; 7 bases are a match to TRBD1. The length of the CDR3 is 15 residues. Trimming cost V 4 bases and J 0 bases; bases outside gene matches: 5. Germline V gene data show CDR1 as LNHDA and CDR2 as SQIVND (reference sequence). The CDR3 loop reads CASSNQGVMNTEAFF. DNA for the CDR3: TGTGCCAGTAGTAACCAGGGGGTGATGAACACTGAAGCTTTCTTT.

The J gene is TRBJ2-3, the V gene TRBV5-4; perhaps D is TRBD1 or TRBD2 (5 bases each). The length of the CDR3 is 15 residues. Germline-derived CDR1 and CDR2 are SGHNT and YYREEE (reference sequence). The ends were cut back, 4 bases at V and 4 bases at J, with 16 bases in the middle. For the CDR3, the DNA is TGTGCCAGCAGCACTCTCGACAGAGGGGCAGATACGCAGTATTTT. Translated: CASSTLDRGADTQYF.

The count of this clone is one. For the CDR3, the DNA is TGTGCTAGTGGTTTGGGTAGGGGCCGGAACGAGCAGTACTTC. Its protein product is CASGLGRGRNEQYF. The rearrangement uses TRBV12-5 and TRBJ2-7, with a possible D match to TRBD1 (5 bases). The ends were cut back, 1 base at V and 5 bases at J, with 12 bases in the middle. The germline V gene encodes CDR1 LGHNT and CDR2 FRNRAP. The CDR3 loop spans 14 amino acids.

The genes are TRBV7-8 and TRBJ1-4; D is undetermined. V was cut by 5 bases and J by 7 bases, with 14 bases left in between. CDR1 is SGHVS, CDR2 FQNEAQ, per germline. The CDR3 length is 14 residues. The CDR3 loop is CASSPVTLAEKLFF. CDR3 nucleotide sequence: TGTGCCAGCAGCCCAGTAACGTTGGCTGAAAAACTGTTTTTT.

This clone was counted only a few times. This chain joins TRBV6-6 and TRBJ1-2; tentative D call: TRBD1 (6 bases). Trimming stripped 4 bases from V and 4 bases from J, with 16 bases between. The germline CDR1 and CDR2 sequences are MNHNY and SVGAGI (reference sequence). CDR3 length: 15 residues. The DNA for the CDR3 is TGTGCCAGCAGTTTCACAGGGAACCCCTCCTATGGCTACACCTTC. This codes for CASSFTGNPSYGYTF.

V usage is TRBV2 and J usage is TRBJ2-7; D may be TRBD2 (7 bases). This CDR3 is built from 13 residues. V lost 10 bases to trimming and J lost 2 bases, with 15 bases between them. The V gene's germline CDR1 is SNHLY and CDR2 FYNNEI. CDR3 coding DNA: TGTGCCACGAACGGGGGGCCGACCTACGAGCAGTACTTC. Amino acid sequence: CATNGGPTYEQYF.

J is TRBJ2-3 and V is TRBV7-8, with 7 bases matching TRBD2. The V gene end was trimmed by 10 bases and the J gene end by 4 bases; junction bases not matched to a gene: 11. The germline gives CDR1 SGHVS, CDR2 FQNEAQ. This CDR3 spans 14 amino acids. In DNA form, the CDR3 reads TGTGCCACCATCTCGGGACTACGGGCAGATACGCAGTATTTT. This codes for CATISGLRADTQYF.